The following is a T cell receptor beta chain sequence with its context. This clonotype has at least ten counts. Its antigen remains unidentified. Base qualities were left out, and no much larger clone turns up one base away. This sample is part of a study of tumor and adjacent non-tumor tissue in lung cancer (dated by TCRdb to the late 2010s). Study-wide context: The cohort included more than 9 adenocarcinoma, a couple of squamous cell carcinoma and 1 small cell lung cancer patients. Using bulk TCRbeta repertoires from under 17 lung cancer patients, the study set lung tumor tissue side by side with matched distant non-tumor lung tissue. For each patient, one tumor sample and one normal lung sample were taken, giving 25 to 30 paired specimens that underwent TCRbeta CDR3 sequencing. Sequencing produced 100 million to 150 million productive TCRbeta reads in total, an average of about 3.8 million reads per sample. The 15 enrolled patients, of whom around 10 were men and 5 were women, were aged roughly 30 to 76 years and were diagnosed with TNM stage I to III disease. Results the study describes overall, beyond this receptor: The methods do not name the sequencing platform or mention unique molecular identifiers. The top 100 clones made up a significantly larger cumulative share of the repertoire in normal lung than in tumor tissue. Only about 15 patients were included in the cohort, and the need for larger samples and more detailed clinical data was noted by the authors. TCR diversity was significantly higher in younger patients, and greater tumor TCR diversity was associated with shorter overall survival and shorter disease-free survival. Tumor tissue showed significantly higher TCR diversity (inverse Simpson) than normal lung tissue, at 431.37 vs 166.20 (P = 0.0075, Mann-Whitney U test). Because peripheral blood was not sequenced, the blood TCRbeta repertoires of the lung cancer patients in the study went unexamined.

From a lookup of the germline V gene (reference sequence), CDR1 and CDR2 are WNHNN and SYGVQD. V is pared back by 6 bases and J by 9 bases, with 18 bases lying between the germline termini. The CDR3 sequence holds 14 residues, the cysteine and phenylalanine included. Kept here is only the CDR3 DNA, which spans 42 bases and is read in frame from base 1. Receptors were amplified or captured by multiplex PCR. The data were produced on an Illumina HiSeq 2500. TCRbeta libraries were constructed through three rounds of nested PCR with primers (Table S4) according to protocols adapted from ARM-PCR. Before sequencing, PCR products of 200-500 bp were excised from the gel and purified with the QIAquick gel extraction kit. In the authors' own workflow: Trimmomatic was used to clean the reads, FLASH was used to merge the reads into complete CDR3 sequences, and MiTCR was used to assign the reads to V(D)J germline segments. Clonal diversity was calculated as the inverse Simpson's index using VDJtools. Productive reads were defined as in-frame sequences without a premature stop codon. In TCRdb, the public reads were trimmed at Q25 with fastp and aligned with MiXCR, with productive beta chains retained. Rows merge per CDR3 protein into single entries with the most common DNA and genes. The V and J calls here are based on TCRdb, not the publication. Recorded for this sample are roughly 120,000 distinct CDR3 sequences; about 65% of them occurred a single time. The ten biggest clones cover 15% to 20% of the sample.

RNA was isolated from bulk unsorted tissue, and RNA quality was assessed with a NanoDrop ND-1000 and an Agilent 2100. Normal lung samples were distant non-tumor tissue taken more than 3 cm from the tumor edge. All donors had newly diagnosed lung cancer, had not received prior chemotherapy, and were admitted for thoracic surgery in China between August and November 2014. The study excluded patients who had received radiotherapy or chemotherapy before or who had another cancer at the same time. Pieces of surgical tissue measuring about 1-2 cm3 were kept in RNAlater solution and stored at -80 degrees C until use.

This TCR derives from a man aged 60 to 69 with non-small cell lung cancer. Sequencing was done on a sample of distant non-tumor lung tissue. The V and J genes are TRBV10-1 and TRBJ2-1; the D gene is not confidently resolved. The sequenced DNA is TGCGCCAGCAGCGGGCAGACCAAGGTGGGTGAGCAGTTCTTC. Its translation reads: CASSGQTKVGEQFF.